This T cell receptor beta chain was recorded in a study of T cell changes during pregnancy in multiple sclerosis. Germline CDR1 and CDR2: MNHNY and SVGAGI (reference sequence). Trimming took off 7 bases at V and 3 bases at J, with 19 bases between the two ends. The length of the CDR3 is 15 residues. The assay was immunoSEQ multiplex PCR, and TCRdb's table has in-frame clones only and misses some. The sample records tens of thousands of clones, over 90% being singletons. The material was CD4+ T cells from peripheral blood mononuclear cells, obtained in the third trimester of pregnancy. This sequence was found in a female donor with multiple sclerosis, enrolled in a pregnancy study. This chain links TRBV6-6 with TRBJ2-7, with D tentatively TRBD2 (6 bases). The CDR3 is CASMYLAGPNYEQYF. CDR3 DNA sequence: TGTGCCAGCATGTATTTGGCGGGGCCAAACTACGAGCAGTACTTC.